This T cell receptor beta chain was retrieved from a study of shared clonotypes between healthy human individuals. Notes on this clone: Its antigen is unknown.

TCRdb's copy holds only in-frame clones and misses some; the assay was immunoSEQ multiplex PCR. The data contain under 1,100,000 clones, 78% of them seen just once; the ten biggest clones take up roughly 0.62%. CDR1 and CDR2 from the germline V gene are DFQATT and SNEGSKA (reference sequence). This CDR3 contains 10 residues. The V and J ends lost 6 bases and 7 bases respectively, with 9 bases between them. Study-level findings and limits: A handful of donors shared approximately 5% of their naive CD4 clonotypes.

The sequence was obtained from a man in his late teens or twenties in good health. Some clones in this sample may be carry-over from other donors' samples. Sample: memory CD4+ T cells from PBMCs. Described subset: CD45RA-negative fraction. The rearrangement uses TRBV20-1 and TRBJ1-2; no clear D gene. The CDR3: CSARTVGYTF. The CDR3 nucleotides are TGCAGTGCCAGGACGGTTGGCTACACCTTC.